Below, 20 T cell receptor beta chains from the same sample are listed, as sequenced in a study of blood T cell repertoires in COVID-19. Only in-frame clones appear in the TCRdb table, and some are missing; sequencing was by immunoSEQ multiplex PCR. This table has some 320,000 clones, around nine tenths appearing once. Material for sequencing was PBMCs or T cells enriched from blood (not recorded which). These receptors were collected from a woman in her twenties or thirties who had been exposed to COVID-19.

As DNA, the CDR3 is TGCGCCAGCAGCACAGGGGTTACCTACAATGAGCAGTTCTTC. It translates to CASSTGVTYNEQFF. The V and J genes are TRBV10-2 and TRBJ2-1; 7 bases are a match to TRBD1. Germline-derived CDR1 and CDR2 are WSHSY and SAAADI. V dropped 6 bases and J dropped 2; count of bases not matched to a gene: 4. The CDR3 covers 14 residues.

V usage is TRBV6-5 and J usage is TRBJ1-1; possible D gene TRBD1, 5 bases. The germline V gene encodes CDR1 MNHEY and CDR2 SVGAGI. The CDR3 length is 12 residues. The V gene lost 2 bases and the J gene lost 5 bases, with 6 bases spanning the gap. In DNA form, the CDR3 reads TGTGCCAGCAGTTACGGGGGGACTGAAGCTTTCTTT. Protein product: CASSYGGTEAFF.

The CDR3 region is CSVGGVRDNYGYTF. The CDR3 coding sequence is TGCAGCGTTGGCGGGGTTCGAGATAACTATGGCTACACCTTC. The chain uses TRBV29-1 and TRBJ1-2; D gene unclear. Looked up from germline, CDR1 is SQVTM and CDR2 is ANQGSEA. V was pared by 4 bases and J by 1 base, with 13 bases between. This CDR3 comprises 14 residues.

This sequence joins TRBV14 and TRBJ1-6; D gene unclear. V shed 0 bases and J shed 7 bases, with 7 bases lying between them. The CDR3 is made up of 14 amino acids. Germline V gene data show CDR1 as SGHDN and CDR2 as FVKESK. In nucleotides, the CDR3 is TGTGCCAGCAGCCAAGAATCCCGGAATTCACCCCTCCACTTT. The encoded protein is CASSQESRNSPLHF.

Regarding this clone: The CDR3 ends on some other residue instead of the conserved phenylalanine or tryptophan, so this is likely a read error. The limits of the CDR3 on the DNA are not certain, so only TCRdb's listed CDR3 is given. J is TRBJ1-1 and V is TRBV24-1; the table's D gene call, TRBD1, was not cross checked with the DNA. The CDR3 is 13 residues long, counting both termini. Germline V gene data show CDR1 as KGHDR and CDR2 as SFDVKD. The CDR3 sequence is CATSDFGSRQATV.

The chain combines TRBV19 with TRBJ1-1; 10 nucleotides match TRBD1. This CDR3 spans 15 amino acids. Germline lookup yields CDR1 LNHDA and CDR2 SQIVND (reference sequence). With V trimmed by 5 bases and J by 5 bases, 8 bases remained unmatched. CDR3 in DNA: TGTGCCAGTAGTTTTAGGGACAGGGGAGTGACTGAAGCTTTCTTT. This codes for CASSFRDRGVTEAFF.

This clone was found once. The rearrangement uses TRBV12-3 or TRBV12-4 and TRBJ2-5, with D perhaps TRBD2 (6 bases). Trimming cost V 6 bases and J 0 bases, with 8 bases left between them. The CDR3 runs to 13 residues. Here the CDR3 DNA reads TGTGCCAGCAGCAGGGACTACCAAGAGACCCAGTACTTC. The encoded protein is CASSRDYQETQYF.

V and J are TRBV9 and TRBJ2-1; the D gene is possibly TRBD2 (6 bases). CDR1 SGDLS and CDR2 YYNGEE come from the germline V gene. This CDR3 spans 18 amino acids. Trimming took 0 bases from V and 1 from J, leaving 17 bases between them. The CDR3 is CASSVGQAGGVSYNEQFF. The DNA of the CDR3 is TGTGCCAGCAGCGTAGGCCAGGCGGGCGGGGTGTCCTACAATGAGCAGTTCTTC. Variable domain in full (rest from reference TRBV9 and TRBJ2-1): DSGVTQTPKHLITATGQRVTLRCSPRSGDLSVYWYQQSLDQGLQFLIQYYNGEERAKGNILERFSAQQFPDLHSELNLSSLELGDSALYFCASSVGQAGGVSYNEQFFGPGTRLTVL.

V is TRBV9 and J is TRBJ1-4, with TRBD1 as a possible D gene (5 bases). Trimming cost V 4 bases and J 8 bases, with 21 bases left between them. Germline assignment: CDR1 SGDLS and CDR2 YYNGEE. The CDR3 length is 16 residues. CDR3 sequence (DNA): TGTGCCAGCAGCCAAAGTAAGGCCAGGGTTGGCGAAAAACTGTTTTTT. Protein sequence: CASSQSKARVGEKLFF.

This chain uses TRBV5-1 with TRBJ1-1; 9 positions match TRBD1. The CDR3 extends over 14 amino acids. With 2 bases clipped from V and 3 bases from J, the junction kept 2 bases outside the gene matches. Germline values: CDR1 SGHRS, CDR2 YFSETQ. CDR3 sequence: CASSLQGADTEAFF. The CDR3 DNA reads TGCGCCAGCAGCTTACAGGGGGCAGACACTGAAGCTTTCTTT.

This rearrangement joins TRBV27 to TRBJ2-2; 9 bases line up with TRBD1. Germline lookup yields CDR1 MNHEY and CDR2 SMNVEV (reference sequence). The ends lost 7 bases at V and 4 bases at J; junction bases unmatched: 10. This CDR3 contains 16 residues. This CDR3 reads CASTVAQGAVTGELFF. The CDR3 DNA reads TGTGCCAGCACCGTAGCACAGGGGGCCGTCACCGGGGAGCTGTTTTTT.

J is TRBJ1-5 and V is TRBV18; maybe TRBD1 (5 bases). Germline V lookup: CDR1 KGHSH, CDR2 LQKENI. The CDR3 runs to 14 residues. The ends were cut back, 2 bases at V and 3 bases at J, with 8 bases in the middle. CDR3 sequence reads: CASSPSGLNQPQHF. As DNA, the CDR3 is TGTGCCAGCTCACCATCAGGGCTCAATCAGCCCCAGCATTTT.

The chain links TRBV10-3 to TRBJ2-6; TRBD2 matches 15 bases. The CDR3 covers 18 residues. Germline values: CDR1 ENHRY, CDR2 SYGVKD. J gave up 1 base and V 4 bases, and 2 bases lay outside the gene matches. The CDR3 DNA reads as TGTGCCATCAGTGGGACTAGCGGGGGGGTGTCTGGGGCCAACGTCCTGACTTTC. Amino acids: CAISGTSGGVSGANVLTF.

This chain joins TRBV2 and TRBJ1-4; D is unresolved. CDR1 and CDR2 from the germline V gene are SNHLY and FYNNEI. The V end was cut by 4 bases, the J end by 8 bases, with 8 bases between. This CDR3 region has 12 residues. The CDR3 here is CASSGDIEKLFF. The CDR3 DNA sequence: TGTGCCAGCAGTGGAGACATCGAAAAACTGTTTTTT.

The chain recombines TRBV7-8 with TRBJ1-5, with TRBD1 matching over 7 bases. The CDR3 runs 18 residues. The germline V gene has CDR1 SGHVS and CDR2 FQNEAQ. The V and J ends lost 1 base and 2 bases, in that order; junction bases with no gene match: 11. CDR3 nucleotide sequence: TGTGCCAGCAGCTTAGTCCCGAGACAGGGTTTAGGCAATCAGCCCCAGCATTTT. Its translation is CASSLVPRQGLGNQPQHF.

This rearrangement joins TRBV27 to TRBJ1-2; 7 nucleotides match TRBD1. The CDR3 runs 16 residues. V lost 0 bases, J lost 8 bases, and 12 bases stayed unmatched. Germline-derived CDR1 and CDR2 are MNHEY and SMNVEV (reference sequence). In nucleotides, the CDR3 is TGTGCCAGCAGTTTATCAGCAGGGGGAGGCTTTGGGGGCTACACCTTC. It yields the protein CASSLSAGGGFGGYTF.

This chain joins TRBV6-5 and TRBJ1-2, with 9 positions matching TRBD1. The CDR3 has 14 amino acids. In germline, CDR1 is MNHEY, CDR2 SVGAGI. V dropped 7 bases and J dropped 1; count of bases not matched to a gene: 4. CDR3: CASKQGAYNYGYTF. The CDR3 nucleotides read TGTGCCAGCAAACAGGGGGCGTATAACTATGGCTACACCTTC.

For the CDR3, the DNA is TGTGCCAGCAGCTTAGGTGGGGGCGCTTGGGACCTCGGTACTGAAGCTTTCTTT. It translates to CASSLGGGAWDLGTEAFF. The chain links TRBV7-2 to TRBJ1-1; a possible D gene is TRBD1 (6 bases). CDR1 and CDR2 from the germline V gene are SGHTA and FQGNSA. With 1 base removed from V and 5 bases from J, the gap between germline ends came to 23 bases. The CDR3 consists of 18 residues. Supplemented by reference TRBV7-2 and TRBJ1-1, the full variable domain reads GAGVSQSPSNKVTEKGKDVELRCDPISGHTALYWYRQSLGQGLEFLIYFQGNSAPDKSGLPSDRFSAERTGGSVSTLTIQRTQQEDSAVYLCASSLGGGAWDLGTEAFFGQGTRLTVV.

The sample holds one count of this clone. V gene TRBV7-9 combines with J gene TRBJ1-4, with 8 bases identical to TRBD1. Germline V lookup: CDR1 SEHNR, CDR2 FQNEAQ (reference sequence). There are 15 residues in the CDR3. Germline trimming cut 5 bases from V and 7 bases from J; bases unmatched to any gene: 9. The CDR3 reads CASSARQGIPEKLFF. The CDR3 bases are TGTGCCAGCAGCGCCCGACAGGGGATACCTGAAAAACTGTTTTTT.

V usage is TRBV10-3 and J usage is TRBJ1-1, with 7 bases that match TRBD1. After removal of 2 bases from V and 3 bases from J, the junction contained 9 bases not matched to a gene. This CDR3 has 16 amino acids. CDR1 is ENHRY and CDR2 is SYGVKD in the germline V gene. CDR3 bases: TGTGCCATCAGTGAGGCACAGGGGCGCGGGGACACTGAAGCTTTCTTT. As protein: CAISEAQGRGDTEAFF.